This T cell receptor (beta chain) was sequenced during a study of cytotoxic CD8 clonotypes in ibrutinib-treated CLL. The overall study: Investigators reported some 24 partial and 2 complete responses; after median about six years, roughly 14 patients remained remitted and approximately twelve progressed. The taking of response samples occurred after a median roughly twelve months of treatment, with a range of 6 to 36.

Only in-frame clones appear in the TCRdb table, and some are missing; sequencing was by immunoSEQ multiplex PCR. This table holds just over 65,000 clones, 68% found once. Germline-derived CDR1 and CDR2 are SGHAT and FQNNGV. Trimming took off 1 base at V and 3 bases at J, with 12 bases between the two ends. CDR3 length: 15 amino acids. The sample was PBMCs, taken after 12 months of ibrutinib treatment. This receptor was obtained from a human donor with chronic lymphocytic leukemia. The chain recombines TRBV11-2 with TRBJ1-1; TRBD1 might be the D (5 bases). The chain's CDR3 is CASSLGQGGHTEAFF. The CDR3 coding sequence is TGTGCCAGCAGCTTAGGGCAGGGAGGGCACACTGAAGCTTTCTTT.